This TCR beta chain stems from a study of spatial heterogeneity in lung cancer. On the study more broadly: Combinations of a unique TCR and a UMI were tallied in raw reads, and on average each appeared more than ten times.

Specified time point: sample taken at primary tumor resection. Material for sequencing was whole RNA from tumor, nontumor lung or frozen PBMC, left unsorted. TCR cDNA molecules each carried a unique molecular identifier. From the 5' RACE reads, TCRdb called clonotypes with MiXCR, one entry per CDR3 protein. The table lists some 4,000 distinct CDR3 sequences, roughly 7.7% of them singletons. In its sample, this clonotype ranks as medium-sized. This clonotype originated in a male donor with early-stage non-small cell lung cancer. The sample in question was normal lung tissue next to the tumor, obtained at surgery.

Here the CDR3 reads CAWSGALAVSVYNEQFF. The CDR3 bases are TGTGCCTGGAGTGGGGCGCTAGCGGTATCTGTCTACAATGAGCAGTTCTTC. The gene calls are TRBV30 and TRBJ2-1; 7 nucleotides agree with TRBD2. CDR3 length: 17 residues. Germline lookup yields CDR1 GTSNPN and CDR2 SVGIG (reference sequence). Losses at the gene ends were 1 base for V and 3 bases for J; bases not matched to a gene: 12. The variable domain in full, with the rest retrieved from reference TRBV30 and TRBJ2-1, is SQTIHQWPATLVQPVGSPLSLECTVEGTSNPNLYWYRQAAGRGLQLLFYSVGIGQISSEVPQNLSASRPQDRQFILSSKKLLLSDSGFYLCAWSGALAVSVYNEQFFGPGTRLTVL.